These 4 T cell receptor beta chains were sequenced from one sample in a study of shared clonotypes between healthy human individuals. TCRdb keeps only in-frame clones here, not all; method: immunoSEQ multiplex PCR. This table has 520,000 or so clones, 79% appearing once. The sequencing input was PBMCs. The receptors shown here come from a woman in her thirties or forties in good health. Some clones in this sample may be carry-over from other donors' samples.

In nucleotides, the CDR3 is TGTGCCAGCAGTGACGAGGGAGGTGGCTCCTACGAGCAGTACTTC. Amino acid sequence: CASSDEGGGSYEQYF. The gene calls are TRBV6-1 and TRBJ2-5; weak D call: TRBD2 (6 bases). Matching the DNA end better, TRBJ2-7 makes the J call doubtful. The CDR3 is 15 amino acids. Germline V gene sequence: CDR1 MNHNS, CDR2 SASEGT.

CDR3 DNA sequence: TGTGCCAACGGAGTGGGGGAGACCCAGTACTTC. Translating it yields CANGVGETQYF. The chain recombines TRBV6-1 with TRBJ2-5, with D unclear. Trimming took off 10 bases at V and 5 bases at J, with 11 bases between the two ends. The CDR3 contains 11 residues. Germline loops: CDR1 MNHNS, CDR2 SASEGT.

This clone was seen only once. The chain carries TRBV5-1 and TRBJ2-3, with 10 bases identical to TRBD2. Germline V gene sequence: CDR1 SGHRS, CDR2 YFSETQ. The V and J ends lost 3 bases and 5 bases, in that order; junction bases with no gene match: 9. The CDR3 is 16 amino acids. The CDR3 bases are TGCGCCAGCAGCTACCTTACTAGCGGGACTGTAGATACGCAGTATTTT. Protein sequence: CASSYLTSGTVDTQYF.

The chain carries TRBV6-4 and TRBJ2-3; no firm D call. Trimming stripped 6 bases from V and 0 bases from J, with 13 bases between. CDR3 length: 15 residues. CDR1 and CDR2 from the germline V gene are MRHNA and SNTAGT. The CDR3 DNA reads TGTGCCAGCAGAACGACTGCCACTAGCACAGATACGCAGTATTTT. Its protein product is CASRTTATSTDTQYF.